The next 11 T cell receptor beta chains were all read from a single sample in a study of early T cells in non-severe SARS-CoV-2 infection. TCRdb ran MiXCR on the 5' RACE reads and lists one entry per CDR3 protein. The profile shows 25,000 to 35,000 distinct CDR3 sequences, roughly 5.4% of them singletons. The sequenced material came from whole blood. The receptor source for this set is an adult who was a healthcare worker with PCR-confirmed SARS-CoV-2 infection or an uninfected control (not recorded which).

This clonotype was seen a handful of times. This chain connects TRBV18 to TRBJ2-3; TRBD2 might be the D (7 bases). This CDR3 region has 14 residues. V lost 2 bases, J lost 4 bases, and 10 bases lay in between. In germline, CDR1 is KGHSH, CDR2 LQKENI. The CDR3 loop is CASSPGGGADTQYF. CDR3 nucleotide sequence: TGTGCCAGCTCACCAGGCGGGGGCGCAGATACGCAGTATTTT.

This clonotype has just a few counts. This chain uses TRBV5-1 with TRBJ2-7; 7 positions match TRBD1. This CDR3 has 13 residues. From germline, CDR1 is SGHRS and CDR2 YFSETQ. The V gene end was trimmed by 4 bases and the J gene end by 3 bases; junction bases not matched to a gene: 4. Written as DNA, the CDR3 is TGCGCCAGCAGCCCGGGACAGTACTACGAGCAGTACTTC. Protein sequence: CASSPGQYYEQYF. Based on the CDR3 plus reference TRBV5-1 and TRBJ2-7, the full variable domain is KAGVTQTPRYLIKTRGQQVTLSCSPISGHRSVSWYQQTPGQGLQFLFEYFSETQRNKGNFPGRFSGRQFSNSRSEMNVSTLELGDSALYLCASSPGQYYEQYFGPGTRLTVT.

This clonotype was counted at least ten times. The chain uses TRBV29-1 and TRBJ2-3, with 7 nucleotides matching TRBD2. The CDR3 is 14 amino acids. V trimming: 4 bases; J trimming: 0 bases; junction bases outside the gene matches: 4. Per the germline V gene, CDR1 is SQVTM and CDR2 is ANQGSEA. CDR3 bases: TGCAGCGTTGGATCGGGGGGTAGCACAGATACGCAGTATTTT. Encoded protein: CSVGSGGSTDTQYF.

In its sample, this clonotype was seen many times. The rearrangement links TRBV15 to TRBJ2-1; the match to TRBD2 covers 12 bases. CDR1 is LNHNV and CDR2 is YYDKDF in the germline V gene (reference sequence). The CDR3 is 21 residues long. Losses at the gene ends were 0 bases for V and 7 bases for J; bases not matched to a gene: 19. CDR3 sequence (DNA): TGTGCCACCAGCAGAGATACCGCGACTAGCGGGAGTATTGTGTATGGAAATGAGCAGTTCTTC. This translates into CATSRDTATSGSIVYGNEQFF.

This clonotype appeared many times. The chain has TRBV7-8 and TRBJ2-2; 8 bases fit TRBD2. This CDR3 spans 13 amino acids. J lost 5 bases, V lost 5 bases, and 1 base had no gene match. Germline V CDR1 and CDR2: SGHVS, FQNEAQ. CDR3 DNA: TGTGCCAGCAGCGAGCGGGAGACCGGGGAGCTGTTTTTT. It yields the protein CASSERETGELFF.

This clonotype was observed many times. The rearrangement joins TRBV11-2 to TRBJ2-1, with 8 positions matching TRBD1. The CDR3 loop spans 15 amino acids. The V gene end was trimmed by 2 bases and the J gene end by 4 bases; junction bases not matched to a gene: 4. Per the germline V gene, CDR1 is SGHAT and CDR2 is FQNNGV. The CDR3: CASSLTGQGYNEQFF. The CDR3 DNA reads TGTGCCAGCAGCTTAACCGGACAGGGTTACAATGAGCAGTTCTTC. Filled out from reference TRBV11-2 and TRBJ2-1, the complete variable domain reads EAGVAQSPRYKIIEKRQSVAFWCNPISGHATLYWYQQILGQGPKLLIQFQNNGVVDDSQLPKDRFSAERLKGVDSTLKIQPAKLEDSAVYLCASSLTGQGYNEQFFGPGTRLTVL.

The sample holds many counts of this clonotype. The chain couples TRBV12-5 to TRBJ1-1; 8 bases match TRBD1. The CDR3 covers 16 residues. With 9 bases clipped from V and 0 bases from J, the junction kept 12 bases outside the gene matches. Germline CDR1 LGHNT, CDR2 FRNRAP. CDR3 amino acids: CASSTGTGFMNTEAFF. Here the CDR3 DNA reads TGTGCTAGCTCAACCGGGACAGGCTTCATGAACACTGAAGCTTTCTTT.

This clonotype has a count of ten or more. Here the CDR3 reads CASTDLGGLETQYF. The CDR3, as DNA: TGTGCCAGCACCGACCTAGGGGGACTCGAGACCCAGTACTTC. The V gene is TRBV2, the J gene TRBJ2-5; perhaps D is TRBD1 or TRBD2 (6 bases each). With 7 bases removed from V and 5 bases from J, the gap between germline ends came to 17 bases. Germline CDR1 reads SNHLY; CDR2 reads FYNNEI. The CDR3 is made up of 14 amino acids.

This clonotype appeared many times. CDR3 coding DNA: TGTGCCAGCAGCCCAACGACAGGTTCCTACGAGCAGTACTTC. This gives the protein CASSPTTGSYEQYF. The chain has TRBV3-1 and TRBJ2-7; weak D call: TRBD1 (6 bases). V gave up 4 bases and J gave up 1 base, with 11 bases separating them. Germline CDR1 is LGHDT and CDR2 is YNNKEL (reference sequence). The CDR3 is 14 residues long.

This clonotype was seen ten or more times. It is likely a read error, because the conserved phenylalanine at the end of the CDR3 is missing. The chain employs TRBV19 and TRBJ1-1, with TRBD1 matching over 8 bases. This CDR3 comprises 13 residues. V lost 10 bases and J lost 1; bases outside the gene matches: 5. Looked up from germline, CDR1 is LNHDA and CDR2 is SQIVND (reference sequence). CDR3 in amino acids: CATGQGGNTEAFS. The CDR3 coding sequence is TGTGCCACCGGACAGGGCGGGAACACTGAAGCTTTCTCT.

The chain recombines TRBV20-1 with TRBJ2-1; TRBD2 might be the D (5 bases). The CDR3 sequence is 15 residues long. Deletions cut 3 bases from V and 0 bases from J, with 12 bases between. The germline V gene has CDR1 DFQATT and CDR2 SNEGSKA (reference sequence). The CDR3 region is CSASRAVSSYNEQFF. In nucleotides, the CDR3 is TGCAGTGCTAGCCGAGCGGTTAGCTCCTACAATGAGCAGTTCTTC.